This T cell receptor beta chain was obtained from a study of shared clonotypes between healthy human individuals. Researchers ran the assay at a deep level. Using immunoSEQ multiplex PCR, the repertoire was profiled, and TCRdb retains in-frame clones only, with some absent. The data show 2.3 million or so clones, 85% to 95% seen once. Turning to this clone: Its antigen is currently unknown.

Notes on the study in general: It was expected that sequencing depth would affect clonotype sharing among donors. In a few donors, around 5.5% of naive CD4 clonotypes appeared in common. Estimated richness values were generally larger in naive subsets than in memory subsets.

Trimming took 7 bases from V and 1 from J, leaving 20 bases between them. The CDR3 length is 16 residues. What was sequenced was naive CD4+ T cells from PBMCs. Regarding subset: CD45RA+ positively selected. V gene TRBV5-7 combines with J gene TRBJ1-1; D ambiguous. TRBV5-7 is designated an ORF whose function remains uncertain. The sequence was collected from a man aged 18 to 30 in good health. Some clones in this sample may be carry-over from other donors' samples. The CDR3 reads CASGKRKWPQNTEAFF. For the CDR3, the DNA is TGTGCCAGCGGCAAAAGGAAATGGCCCCAGAACACTGAAGCTTTCTTT.